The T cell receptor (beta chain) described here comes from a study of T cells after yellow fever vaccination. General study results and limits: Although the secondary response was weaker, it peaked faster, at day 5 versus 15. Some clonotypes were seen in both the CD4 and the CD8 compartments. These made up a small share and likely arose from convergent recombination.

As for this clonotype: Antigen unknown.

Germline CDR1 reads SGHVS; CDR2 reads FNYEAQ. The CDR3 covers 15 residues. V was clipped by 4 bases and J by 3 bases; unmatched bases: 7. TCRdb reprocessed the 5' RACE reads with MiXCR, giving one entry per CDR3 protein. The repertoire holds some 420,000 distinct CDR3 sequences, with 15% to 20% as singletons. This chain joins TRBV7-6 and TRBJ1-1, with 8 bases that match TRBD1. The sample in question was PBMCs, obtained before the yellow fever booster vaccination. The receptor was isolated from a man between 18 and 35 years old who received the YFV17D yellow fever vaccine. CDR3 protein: CASSSWTGRYTEAFF. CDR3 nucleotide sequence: TGTGCCAGCAGCTCCTGGACAGGGCGATACACTGAAGCTTTCTTT.